The 32 T cell receptor beta chains presented below share a single source sample, sequenced in a study of pediatric ulcerative colitis. The protocol was immunoSEQ multiplex PCR, while the TCRdb copy is restricted to in-frame clones and leaves out a portion. Of more than 15,000 clones in the sample, about 74% were seen once. The rectum was sampled with one to two pinch biopsies at colonoscopy. Sequenced material: gut tissue. The receptors come from a girl aged 10-17 years with moderate ulcerative colitis.

This chain links TRBV6-5 with TRBJ1-1; no firm D call. This CDR3 has 13 residues. CDR1 and CDR2 (germline): MNHEY, SVGAGI. Trimming removed 2 bases from V and 0 bases from J, with 4 bases in between. CDR3 protein: CASSYEVNTEAFF. DNA for the CDR3: TGTGCCAGCAGTTACGAGGTGAACACTGAAGCTTTCTTT.

This rearrangement joins TRBV5-4 to TRBJ1-3; D unresolved. Trimming stripped 5 bases from V and 6 bases from J, with 12 bases between. CDR1 is SGHNT, CDR2 YYREEE, per germline (reference sequence). The CDR3 has 13 amino acids. The CDR3 DNA reads as TGTGCCAGCAGTCCGAGTCTGGAAAACACCATATATTTT. Its protein product is CASSPSLENTIYF.

This clone appeared a few times. V gene TRBV19 combines with J gene TRBJ2-7; no clear D. CDR1 and CDR2 from the germline V gene are LNHDA and SQIVND (reference sequence). The germline V and J ends were trimmed by 6 bases and 6 bases, with 18 bases remaining between them. The CDR3 is 14 residues long. The CDR3 sequence is CASSGSTARGEQYF. DNA for the CDR3: TGTGCCAGTAGCGGAAGTACTGCCCGTGGCGAGCAGTACTTC.

The chain has TRBV7-6 and TRBJ2-7; possibly TRBD2 for D (7 bases). The CDR3 runs 16 residues. The V end was cut by 3 bases, the J end by 4 bases, with 19 bases between. Germline lookup yields CDR1 SGHVS and CDR2 FNYEAQ. CDR3 sequence: CASSLELGGREYEQYF. In nucleotides, the CDR3 is TGTGCCAGCAGCTTGGAGCTGGGGGGGCGAGAGTACGAGCAGTACTTC.

V and J are TRBV6-5 and TRBJ1-1, with a possible D match to TRBD1 (5 bases). The CDR3 runs 13 residues. Germline V gene sequence: CDR1 MNHEY, CDR2 SVGAGI. V dropped 4 bases and J dropped 8 bases, with 14 bases sitting between them. The CDR3 nucleotides read TGTGCCAGCAGTTCGCACAGGCCCGCGGAAGCTTTCTTT. This gives the protein CASSSHRPAEAFF.

The chain employs TRBV5-1 and TRBJ2-2; possible D gene TRBD1, 5 bases. CDR1 is SGHRS and CDR2 is YFSETQ in the germline V gene. This CDR3 has 16 residues. Trimming stripped 0 bases from V and 3 bases from J, with 12 bases between. CDR3 in DNA: TGCGCCAGCAGCTTGGTCGCAGGGTGGGACACCGGGGAGCTGTTTTTT. Translating it yields CASSLVAGWDTGELFF.

A few counts support this clone. The chain carries TRBV18 and TRBJ1-2; possibly TRBD1 for D (6 bases). Trimming cost V 0 bases and J 14 bases, with 22 bases left between them. Germline V gives CDR1 KGHSH, CDR2 LQKENI. The CDR3 runs 15 residues. CDR3 DNA sequence: TGTGCCAGCTCACCACCGGGCACAGGGAATTCGGAGGATACCTTC. Its translation is CASSPPGTGNSEDTF.

The chain couples TRBV29-1 to TRBJ1-2; D gene uncertain. This CDR3 contains 11 residues. The germline gives CDR1 SQVTM, CDR2 ANQGSEA. The germline V and J ends were trimmed by 6 bases and 4 bases, with 9 bases remaining between them. The CDR3 sequence is CSVRGSYGYTF. The CDR3 DNA sequence: TGCAGCGTACGGGGTAGCTATGGCTACACCTTC.

The chain uses TRBV6-1 and TRBJ1-5, with unresolved D. Trimming pared 2 bases from V and 5 bases from J, leaving 7 bases between. There are 13 residues in the CDR3. The germline CDR1 and CDR2 sequences are MNHNS and SASEGT. CDR3 DNA: TGTGCCAGCAGTGAACGCCTGTATCAGCCCCAGCATTTT. Its translation: CASSERLYQPQHF.

The rearrangement uses TRBV29-1 and TRBJ1-2, with D possibly TRBD1 on 5 matching bases. The CDR3 length is 11 residues. Germline CDR1 SQVTM, CDR2 ANQGSEA. V was cut by 4 bases and J by 2 bases, with 5 bases left in between. The DNA of the CDR3 is TGCAGCGTTGGACAGAACTATGGCTACACCTTC. Protein: CSVGQNYGYTF.

In this sample, this clone turned up a few times. The chain employs TRBV2 and TRBJ1-2; D call uncertain. The CDR3 extends over 11 amino acids. Germline V gene lookup returns CDR1 SNHLY and CDR2 FYNNEI. Trimming removed 5 bases at V and 6 bases at J, with 7 bases between. CDR3 in amino acids: CASSPGDGYTF. The DNA of the CDR3 is TGTGCCAGCAGTCCCGGGGATGGCTACACCTTC.

The chain is built from TRBV30 and TRBJ2-2; 8 nucleotides match TRBD2. Trimming at V came to 5 bases and at J to 1 base, leaving 3 bases not matched to a gene. Germline lookup yields CDR1 GTSNPN and CDR2 SVGIG (reference sequence). CDR3 length: 14 amino acids. The CDR3 DNA reads as TGTGCCTGGCCCGGGACTAGGAACACCGGGGAGCTGTTTTTT. Amino acids: CAWPGTRNTGELFF. The full variable domain, in which reference TRBV30 and TRBJ2-2 provide the parts outside the CDR3, is SQTIHQWPATLVQPVGSPLSLECTVEGTSNPNLYWYRQAAGRGLQLLFYSVGIGQISSEVPQNLSASRPQDRQFILSSKKLLLSDSGFYLCAWPGTRNTGELFFGEGSRLTVL.

V usage is TRBV5-1 and J usage is TRBJ2-1; 11 positions agree with TRBD1. The V segment lost 4 bases and the J segment 4 bases; nucleotides outside the gene matches: 4. CDR1 and CDR2 (germline): SGHRS, YFSETQ. The CDR3 extends over 15 amino acids. In DNA form, the CDR3 reads TGCGCCAGCAGCGTGGGACAGGGGGTTTACAATGAGCAGTTCTTC. Translating it yields CASSVGQGVYNEQFF.

CDR3 residues: CASSEIGGTRDSPLHF. CDR3 nucleotides: TGTGCCAGCAGTGAAATTGGTGGGACACGGGATTCACCCCTCCACTTT. This chain joins TRBV6-1 and TRBJ1-6; D is perhaps TRBD1 (6 bases). Germline CDR1 reads MNHNS; CDR2 reads SASEGT. V was pared by 2 bases and J by 8 bases, with 16 bases between. The CDR3 extends over 16 amino acids.

The V and J genes are TRBV7-9 and TRBJ1-4; 9 positions agree with TRBD1. Germline values: CDR1 SEHNR, CDR2 FQNEAQ (reference sequence). The CDR3 spans 16 residues. The ends lost 5 bases at V and 2 bases at J; junction bases unmatched: 6. CDR3 bases: TGTGCCAGCAGCATAGGACAGGGGACGACTAATGAAAAACTGTTTTTT. It translates to CASSIGQGTTNEKLFF.

The rearrangement uses TRBV29-1 and TRBJ2-7; D uncertain. CDR1 and CDR2 (germline): SQVTM, ANQGSEA. CDR3 length: 14 amino acids. Trimming shortened V by 6 bases and J by 2 bases, and 17 bases separated the two germline ends. CDR3 amino acids: CSVPSQTSAYEQYF. The CDR3, as DNA: TGCAGCGTCCCATCCCAGACATCGGCCTACGAGCAGTACTTC.

The genes are TRBV5-6 and TRBJ1-2, with 8 bases aligning to TRBD1. CDR1 and CDR2 from the germline V gene are SGHDT and YYEEEE. CDR3 length: 13 residues. V was clipped by 3 bases and J by 8 bases; unmatched bases: 6. The CDR3: CASSWQGARGYTF. The CDR3 nucleotides are TGTGCCAGCAGCTGGCAGGGGGCGCGGGGCTACACCTTC.

The V and J genes are TRBV7-9 and TRBJ2-7, with D unclear. V lost 0 bases to trimming and J lost 6 bases, with 9 bases between them. Germline V CDR1 and CDR2: SEHNR, FQNEAQ (reference sequence). This CDR3 contains 13 residues. In nucleotides, the CDR3 is TGTGCCAGCAGCTTAGCGCTTCGGGCCGAGCAGTACTTC. Translation: CASSLALRAEQYF. The whole variable domain, filled in from reference TRBV7-9 and TRBJ2-7, reads DTGVSQNPRHKITKRGQNVTFRCDPISEHNRLYWYRQTLGQGPEFLTYFQNEAQLEKSRLLSDRFSAERPKGSFSTLEIQRTEQGDSAMYLCASSLALRAEQYFGPGTRLTVT.

The rearrangement uses TRBV7-3 and TRBJ1-3; D unclear. Trimming shortened V by 5 bases and J by 0 bases, and 11 bases separated the two germline ends. This CDR3 comprises 15 residues. Per the germline V gene, CDR1 is SGHTA and CDR2 is FQGTGA. The CDR3 sequence is CASSPGPSSGNTIYF. CDR3 in DNA: TGTGCCAGCAGCCCCGGGCCGAGCTCTGGAAACACCATATATTTT.

The CDR3 is CATSTGVYSEAFF. The CDR3 nucleotides are TGTGCCACCTCGACAGGGGTGTACTCTGAAGCTTTCTTT. The chain couples TRBV19 to TRBJ1-1, with 8 bases lining up with TRBD1. The CDR3 runs to 13 residues. The trim removed 10 bases at V and 6 bases at J, leaving 10 bases unmatched. Germline-derived CDR1 and CDR2 are LNHDA and SQIVND (reference sequence). Based on the CDR3 plus reference TRBV19 and TRBJ1-1, the full variable domain is DGGITQSPKYLFRKEGQNVTLSCEQNLNHDAMYWYRQDPGQGLRLIYYSQIVNDFQKGDIAEGYSVSREKKESFPLTVTSAQKNPTAFYLCATSTGVYSEAFFGQGTRLTVV.

V gene TRBV5-1 combines with J gene TRBJ1-2, with D perhaps matching TRBD1 (5 bases). Germline V lookup: CDR1 SGHRS, CDR2 YFSETQ. The V end lost 0 bases, the J end lost 6 bases, and 12 bases lay between the germline ends. The CDR3 is 14 amino acids. For the CDR3, the DNA is TGCGCCAGCAGCTTGGGGTGGGGCGCGGATGGCTACACCTTC. It is translated as CASSLGWGADGYTF. The full variable domain, with the rest looked up from reference TRBV5-1 and TRBJ1-2, is KAGVTQTPRYLIKTRGQQVTLSCSPISGHRSVSWYQQTPGQGLQFLFEYFSETQRNKGNFPGRFSGRQFSNSRSEMNVSTLELGDSALYLCASSLGWGADGYTFGSGTRLTVV.

The chain links TRBV10-3 to TRBJ2-1; 13 bases match TRBD2. Looked up from germline, CDR1 is ENHRY and CDR2 is SYGVKD. The V gene end was trimmed by 10 bases and the J gene end by 9 bases; junction bases not matched to a gene: 12. CDR3 length equals 15 residues. This CDR3 reads CATQILAGGPGEQFF. In nucleotides, the CDR3 is TGTGCCACCCAGATACTAGCGGGAGGGCCGGGTGAGCAGTTCTTC.

This clone showed up just a few times. The J gene is TRBJ2-1, the V gene TRBV12-5, with 13 bases matching TRBD2. Per germline, CDR1 LGHNT and CDR2 FRNRAP. The junction had 13 bases not matched to a gene; V was cut back by 7 bases and J by 13 bases. The CDR3 contains 15 residues. The CDR3 protein is CASALGTSGRAYQFF. Written as DNA, the CDR3 is TGTGCTAGTGCTCTCGGAACTAGCGGGAGGGCCTACCAGTTCTTC.

J is TRBJ2-5 and V is TRBV11-2; 7 bases align to TRBD2. The germline V gene has CDR1 SGHAT and CDR2 FQNNGV. The V segment lost 3 bases and the J segment 7 bases; nucleotides outside the gene matches: 8. The CDR3 has 14 residues. In nucleotides, the CDR3 is TGTGCCAGCAGCTTTGGGGCCAGGGAGGGGACCCAGTACTTC. This sequence encodes CASSFGAREGTQYF.

Only a few counts were recorded for this clone. The rearrangement joins TRBV19 to TRBJ1-5; D gene unclear. CDR3 length: 13 residues. V was shortened by 6 bases and J by 6 bases, with 12 bases between the two germline ends. Germline assignment: CDR1 LNHDA and CDR2 SQIVND (reference sequence). This CDR3 reads CASRQRVGQPQHF. The CDR3 DNA reads as TGTGCCAGTAGGCAAAGGGTAGGTCAGCCCCAGCATTTT.

This clone occurred a few times. This chain uses TRBV4-2 with TRBJ2-7; 7 bases are a match to TRBD1. Looked up from germline, CDR1 is LGHNA and CDR2 is YNFKEQ. The CDR3 loop spans 16 amino acids. The V and J ends lost 1 base and 1 base, in that order; junction bases with no gene match: 7. This CDR3 is CASSQALRGPSYEQYF. The CDR3 bases are TGTGCCAGCAGCCAAGCTCTGAGGGGGCCTTCCTACGAGCAGTACTTC.

The V gene is TRBV28, the J gene TRBJ1-5, with D perhaps matching TRBD1 (6 bases). The V and J ends lost 7 bases and 4 bases respectively, with 17 bases between them. The CDR3 has 15 amino acids. CDR1 and CDR2 (germline): MDHEN, SYDVKM. Written as DNA, the CDR3 is TGTGCCAGCACCCCTGCGTTAGGGGGGAATCAGCCCCAGCATTTT. As protein: CASTPALGGNQPQHF.

This chain uses TRBV25-1 with TRBJ2-1; 9 bases align to TRBD1. Losses at the gene ends were 6 bases for V and 5 bases for J; bases not matched to a gene: 5. CDR1 and CDR2 (germline): MGHDK, SYGVNS. The CDR3 consists of 14 residues. This CDR3 reads CASREGQGHNEQFF. CDR3 nucleotide sequence: TGTGCCAGCAGAGAAGGACAGGGGCACAATGAGCAGTTCTTC.

The genes are TRBV11-2 and TRBJ1-4, with a possible D match to TRBD1 (6 bases). This CDR3 has 15 amino acids. Germline values: CDR1 SGHAT, CDR2 FQNNGV. The V gene lost 5 bases and the J gene lost 8 bases, with 18 bases spanning the gap. Here the CDR3 reads CASSDIRGVREKLFF. The CDR3 nucleotides read TGTGCCAGCAGCGACATCAGGGGAGTGAGGGAAAAACTGTTTTTT.

The table lists this clone with a few counts. V gene TRBV6-1 combines with J gene TRBJ1-1; the D is unclear. Trimming shortened V by 3 bases and J by 5 bases, and 10 bases separated the two germline ends. In germline, CDR1 is MNHNS, CDR2 SASEGT. This CDR3 region has 13 residues. CDR3 loop: CASSEGPGTEAFF. As DNA, the CDR3 is TGTGCCAGCAGTGAGGGTCCGGGGACTGAAGCTTTCTTT.

The chain has TRBV6-4 and TRBJ2-3; 9 bases line up with TRBD1. Looked up from germline, CDR1 is MRHNA and CDR2 is SNTAGT. This CDR3 is built from 14 residues. J lost 1 base, V lost 4 bases, and 0 bases had no gene match. CDR3 protein: CASSGTGGTDTQYF. The DNA for the CDR3 is TGTGCCAGCAGTGGGACAGGGGGCACAGATACGCAGTATTTT.

This chain links TRBV28 with TRBJ2-1, with D unclear. This CDR3 has 13 amino acids. Germline CDR1 is MDHEN and CDR2 is SYDVKM. Between the trimmed V and J ends, which lost 2 bases and 7 bases, there was a span of 9 bases. CDR3: CASSLHPPNEQFF. The CDR3 DNA is TGTGCCAGCAGTTTACACCCCCCAAATGAGCAGTTCTTC.